Below, 25 T cell receptor beta chains from the same sample are listed, as sequenced in a study of blood T cells in healthy people across ages. Through a sample-barcoded 5' primer and a J-beta primer mix, a second PCR was run for roughly 6 to 12 cycles. TCRdb recomputed calls from the 5' RACE reads with MiXCR, one row per CDR3 protein. The top ten clones hold under 35% of a sample with hundreds of thousands of distinct CDR3 sequences, 45% to 50% of them seen once. Source material: blood. The receptors stem from a woman aged 60-75 years in good health.

The V gene is TRBV4-2, the J gene TRBJ2-1, with 13 bases identical to TRBD2. The V gene end was trimmed by 3 bases and the J gene end by 9 bases; junction bases not matched to a gene: 8. This CDR3 comprises 16 residues. The V gene's germline CDR1 is LGHNA and CDR2 YNFKEQ. In DNA, the CDR3 is TGTGCCAGCAGCCAGGGGACTAGCGGGATTGAAAGTGAGCAGTTCTTC. Translated: CASSQGTSGIESEQFF.

This chain joins TRBV7-9 and TRBJ2-7, with 10 bases aligning to TRBD1. The CDR3 is made up of 16 amino acids. V lost 3 bases, J lost 3 bases, and 8 bases stayed unmatched. Germline CDR1 reads SEHNR; CDR2 reads FQNEAQ (reference sequence). The CDR3 reads CASSFVRDRGNYEQYF. The CDR3 bases are TGTGCCAGCAGCTTCGTACGGGACAGGGGTAACTACGAGCAGTACTTC.

This clonotype was seen only a few times. This chain connects TRBV20-1 to TRBJ2-5; 14 bases are shared with TRBD2. The germline V gene has CDR1 DFQATT and CDR2 SNEGSKA (reference sequence). Unmatched junction bases numbered 7, after V lost 1 base and J lost 0 bases. The CDR3 is 18 amino acids. The CDR3 bases are TGCAGTGCTAGAGCTCCGAGGACTAGCGGGGGGTACCAAGAGACCCAGTACTTC. This encodes CSARAPRTSGGYQETQYF.

V usage is TRBV27 and J usage is TRBJ1-2; no definite D call. V was trimmed by 8 bases and J by 2 bases, leaving 15 bases between them. The CDR3 is made up of 14 amino acids. CDR1 and CDR2 from the germline V gene are MNHEY and SMNVEV (reference sequence). CDR3 sequence: CASAPININYGYTF. CDR3 sequence (DNA): TGTGCCAGCGCCCCAATAAACATAAACTATGGCTACACCTTC.

This clonotype was found a few times. The chain joins TRBV29-1 to TRBJ1-2, with 7 bases that match TRBD1. CDR1 and CDR2 from the germline V gene are SQVTM and ANQGSEA. This CDR3 region has 14 residues. V lost 5 bases, J lost 2 bases, and 8 bases stayed unmatched. CDR3 sequence (DNA): TGCAGCGTTAGTCAAGACAGGGTAAACTATGGCTACACCTTC. Translating it yields CSVSQDRVNYGYTF. Full variable domain (missing parts from reference TRBV29-1 and TRBJ1-2): SAVISQKPSRDICQRGTSLTIQCQVDSQVTMMFWYRQQPGQSLTLIATANQGSEATYESGFVIDKFPISRPNLTFSTLTVSNMSPEDSSIYLCSVSQDRVNYGYTFGSGTRLTVV.

The genes are TRBV7-2 and TRBJ2-5, with 11 positions matching TRBD2. With 0 bases clipped from V and 1 base from J, the junction kept 10 bases outside the gene matches. CDR1 is SGHTA, CDR2 FQGNSA, per germline. The CDR3 is 19 residues long. In nucleotides, the CDR3 is TGTGCCAGCAGCTTAGCAAGTCTTGGGACTAGCGGCACCCAAGAGACCCAGTACTTC. Its translation: CASSLASLGTSGTQETQYF.

This sequence joins TRBV21-1 and TRBJ2-4; the DNA was not used to check the table's D call, TRBD1. The end of the DNA is better explained by TRBJ2-7, so the J call may be wrong. TRBV21-1 is marked as a pseudogene. This CDR3 contains 18 residues. The CDR3 here is CASSNPLRQGPPPYEQYF. The CDR3 DNA follows: TGTGCCAGCAGCAACCCACTCAGACAGGGTCCCCCCCCTTACGAGCAGTACTTC.

The sample holds a few counts of this clonotype. This chain joins TRBV3-1 and TRBJ2-7, with 10 nucleotides matching TRBD2. The CDR3 sequence is 14 residues long. Germline V gives CDR1 LGHDT, CDR2 YNNKEL (reference sequence). J lost 4 bases, V lost 5 bases, and 5 bases had no gene match. DNA of the CDR3: TGTGCCAGCAGCTTGCGAGCGGGAGGGTACGAGCAGTACTTC. Translated, it gives CASSLRAGGYEQYF.

This sequence joins TRBV18 and TRBJ2-7; 9 positions match TRBD1. V was pared by 1 base and J by 2 bases, with 6 bases of the junction left unmatched. This CDR3 contains 16 residues. Looked up from germline, CDR1 is KGHSH and CDR2 is LQKENI. The CDR3 loop reads CASSPLGTGTTYEQYF. CDR3 coding DNA: TGTGCCAGCTCACCACTCGGGACAGGGACAACCTACGAGCAGTACTTC.

The J gene is TRBJ1-1, the V gene TRBV10-3; D is ambiguous. V lost 2 bases, J lost 4 bases, and 14 bases lay in between. The CDR3 extends over 15 amino acids. Per the germline V gene, CDR1 is ENHRY and CDR2 is SYGVKD. The CDR3 spells CAISERAASGTEAFF. DNA of the CDR3: TGTGCCATCAGTGAGCGTGCGGCCTCCGGCACTGAAGCTTTCTTT.

Worth noting for this clonotype: Being one base from a much bigger clone, this may be a read error. V is TRBV5-1 and J is TRBJ1-1, with D perhaps matching TRBD1 (6 bases). In germline, CDR1 is SGHRS, CDR2 YFSETQ. V was cut by 7 bases and J by 0 bases, with 13 bases left in between. The CDR3 loop spans 14 amino acids. In DNA, the CDR3 is TGCGCCAGCGCCCGGGACATCGTGAACACTGAAGCTTTCTTT. Encoded protein: CASARDIVNTEAFF.

Concerning this clonotype: Given a much more abundant clone one base away, this may be a read error. CDR3 coding DNA: TGCAGTGCTAGAGATGGGGGGACTGCCTCCTACGAGCAGTACTTC. Its translation: CSARDGGTASYEQYF. This sequence joins TRBV20-1 and TRBJ2-5, with a tentative D call TRBD2 (6 bases). The closer fit of TRBJ2-7 to the DNA end suggests the J call may be wrong. The CDR3 spans 15 residues. Germline CDR1 DFQATT, CDR2 SNEGSKA (reference sequence).

The chain employs TRBV20-1 and TRBJ2-1; maybe TRBD2 (6 bases). This CDR3 region has 13 residues. The germline CDR1 and CDR2 sequences are DFQATT and SNEGSKA (reference sequence). Deletions cut 3 bases from V and 7 bases from J, with 13 bases between. CDR3 residues: CSARKAGLNEQFF. DNA for the CDR3: TGCAGTGCTAGGAAAGCGGGTTTGAATGAGCAGTTCTTC.

This clonotype was observed a few times. V is TRBV4-2 and J is TRBJ2-3; the D is unclear. Trimming stripped 0 bases from V and 0 bases from J, with 10 bases between. This CDR3 has 16 residues. CDR1 LGHNA and CDR2 YNFKEQ come from the germline V gene. The CDR3 DNA reads as TGTGCCAGCAGCCAAGATAGGTGGGGAAGCACAGATACGCAGTATTTT. It specifies CASSQDRWGSTDTQYF.

This clonotype has only a few counts. Written as DNA, the CDR3 is TGTGCCAGCAGTGAAGCAACAGGAGATAACTATGGCTACACCTTC. Encoded protein: CASSEATGDNYGYTF. The chain recombines TRBV6-1 with TRBJ1-2, with D maybe TRBD1 (5 bases). Trimming took off 0 bases at V and 1 base at J, with 9 bases between the two ends. The CDR3 totals 15 residues. Germline values: CDR1 MNHNS, CDR2 SASEGT.

The rearrangement links TRBV12-3 or TRBV12-4 to TRBJ1-5; D is uncertain. Between the trimmed V and J ends, which lost 6 bases and 7 bases, there was a span of 13 bases. This CDR3 spans 13 amino acids. CDR3 region: CASSPEGGQPQHF. The CDR3 DNA follows: TGTGCCAGCAGCCCTGAGGGAGGGCAGCCCCAGCATTTT.

The V call is TRBV5-1, the J call TRBJ1-2, with 7 bases matching TRBD1. Germline V gene data show CDR1 as SGHRS and CDR2 as YFSETQ. CDR3 size: 14 residues. V shed 0 bases, J shed 4 bases, and the junction held 3 bases outside the gene matches. The CDR3 sequence is CASSLVGGSYGYTF. For the CDR3, the DNA is TGCGCCAGCAGCTTGGTAGGGGGCTCCTATGGCTACACCTTC.

This clonotype has a handful of counts. The CDR3 DNA sequence: TGTGCCAGCAGCGGACTAGCGGGCTGGTCTAGCACAGATACGCAGTATTTT. Translation gives CASSGLAGWSSTDTQYF. The chain carries TRBV28 and TRBJ2-3, with 11 bases that match TRBD2. V shed 6 bases, J shed 0 bases, and the junction held 8 bases outside the gene matches. This CDR3 comprises 17 residues. CDR1 MDHEN and CDR2 SYDVKM come from the germline V gene.

This clonotype was counted between two and nine times. This chain uses TRBV2 with TRBJ2-6; no clear D gene. Germline V gene lookup returns CDR1 SNHLY and CDR2 FYNNEI. The CDR3 is 14 amino acids. V was clipped by 3 bases and J by 0 bases, with 3 bases between them. The CDR3 region has the DNA TGTGCCAGCAGTGAGAGCTCTGGGGCCAACGTCCTGACTTTC. As protein: CASSESSGANVLTF.

V gene TRBV29-1 combines with J gene TRBJ2-1, with a tentative D call TRBD1 (5 bases). CDR3 length equals 12 residues. Germline V lookup: CDR1 SQVTM, CDR2 ANQGSEA. With 7 bases removed from V and 6 bases from J, the gap between germline ends came to 13 bases. CDR3 region: CSAVGHFNEQFF. The DNA for the CDR3 is TGCAGCGCGGTGGGGCATTTCAATGAGCAGTTCTTC.

This sequence joins TRBV5-1 and TRBJ2-1; D is possibly TRBD1 or TRBD2 (7 bases each). Deletions cut 7 bases from V and 9 bases from J, with 14 bases between. Germline CDR1 and CDR2: SGHRS and YFSETQ. The CDR3 sequence is 12 residues long. The CDR3 loop is CASAPGGAEQFF. CDR3 nucleotide sequence: TGCGCCAGCGCACCAGGGGGGGCTGAGCAGTTCTTC.

This clonotype turned up a few times. The chain carries TRBV3-1 and TRBJ1-4; the D is unclear. The length of the CDR3 is 15 residues. CDR1 is LGHDT, CDR2 YNNKEL, per germline (reference sequence). Trimming removed 0 bases at V and 0 bases at J, with 5 bases between. For the CDR3, the DNA is TGTGCCAGCAGCCAAGATCGGCCAACTAATGAAAAACTGTTTTTT. As protein: CASSQDRPTNEKLFF.

This chain joins TRBV5-6 and TRBJ2-5, with 9 bases that match TRBD2. The CDR3 has 15 residues. The germline V gene has CDR1 SGHDT and CDR2 YYEEEE. Trimming removed 1 base from V and 5 bases from J; junction bases left unmatched: 6. The CDR3 coding sequence is TGTGCCAGCAGCTTGTGGCTAGCGGGAAGGGAGACCCAGTACTTC. It encodes CASSLWLAGRETQYF.

The gene calls are TRBV18 and TRBJ2-3; 11 nucleotides match TRBD2. Trimming removed 6 bases from V and 3 bases from J; junction bases left unmatched: 8. The germline gives CDR1 KGHSH, CDR2 LQKENI. CDR3 size: 16 residues. The CDR3 sequence is CASSYTTSGTTDTQYF. Here the CDR3 DNA reads TGTGCCAGCTCTTATACGACTAGCGGGACGACAGATACGCAGTATTTT. Looking up the rest from reference TRBV18 and TRBJ2-3 gives the full variable domain: NAGVMQNPRHLVRRRGQEARLRCSPMKGHSHVYWYRQLPEEGLKFMVYLQKENIIDESGMPKERFSAEFPKEGPSILRIQQVVRGDSAAYFCASSYTTSGTTDTQYFGPGTRLTVL.

The CDR3 loop is CASSLGGQGPSDYTF. CDR3 nucleotides: TGTGCCAGCAGTCTTGGGGGACAGGGGCCCTCAGATTACACCTTC. The chain has TRBV12-3 or TRBV12-4 and TRBJ1-2; 10 nucleotides agree with TRBD1. This CDR3 spans 15 amino acids. V lost 5 bases and J lost 11; bases outside the gene matches: 14.